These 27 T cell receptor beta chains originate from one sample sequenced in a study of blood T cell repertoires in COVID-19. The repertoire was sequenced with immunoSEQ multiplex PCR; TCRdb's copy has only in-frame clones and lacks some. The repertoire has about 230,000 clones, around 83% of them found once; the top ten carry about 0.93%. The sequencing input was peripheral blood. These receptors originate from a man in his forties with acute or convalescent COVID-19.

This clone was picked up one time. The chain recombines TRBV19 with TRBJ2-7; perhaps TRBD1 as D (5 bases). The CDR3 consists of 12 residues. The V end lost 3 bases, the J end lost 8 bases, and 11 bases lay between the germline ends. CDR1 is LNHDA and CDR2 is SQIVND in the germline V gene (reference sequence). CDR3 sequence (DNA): TGTGCCAGTAGTATGATTACAGGCCAGCAGTACTTC. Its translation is CASSMITGQQYF. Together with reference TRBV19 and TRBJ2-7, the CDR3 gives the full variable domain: DGGITQSPKYLFRKEGQNVTLSCEQNLNHDAMYWYRQDPGQGLRLIYYSQIVNDFQKGDIAEGYSVSREKKESFPLTVTSAQKNPTAFYLCASSMITGQQYFGPGTRLTVT.

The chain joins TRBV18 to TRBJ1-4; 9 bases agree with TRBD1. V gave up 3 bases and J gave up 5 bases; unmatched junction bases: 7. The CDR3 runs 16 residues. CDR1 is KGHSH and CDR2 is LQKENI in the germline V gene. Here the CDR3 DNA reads TGTGCCAGCTCACCTGGCTCGACAGGGGGAAATGAAAAACTGTTTTTT. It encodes CASSPGSTGGNEKLFF.

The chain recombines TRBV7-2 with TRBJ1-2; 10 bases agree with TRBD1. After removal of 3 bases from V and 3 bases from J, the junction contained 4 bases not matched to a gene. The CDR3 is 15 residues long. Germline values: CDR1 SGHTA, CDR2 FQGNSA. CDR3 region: CASSFGTGAYYGYTF. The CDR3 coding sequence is TGTGCCAGCAGCTTTGGGACAGGGGCGTACTATGGCTACACCTTC. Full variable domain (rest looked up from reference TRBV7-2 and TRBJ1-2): GAGVSQSPSNKVTEKGKDVELRCDPISGHTALYWYRQSLGQGLEFLIYFQGNSAPDKSGLPSDRFSAERTGGSVSTLTIQRTQQEDSAVYLCASSFGTGAYYGYTFGSGTRLTVV.

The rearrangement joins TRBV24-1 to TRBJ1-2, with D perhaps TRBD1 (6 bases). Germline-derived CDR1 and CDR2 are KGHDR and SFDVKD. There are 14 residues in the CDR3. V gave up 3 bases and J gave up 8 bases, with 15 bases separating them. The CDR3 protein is CATSDPGRGEGYTF. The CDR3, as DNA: TGTGCCACCAGTGATCCCGGCAGGGGAGAGGGCTACACCTTC.

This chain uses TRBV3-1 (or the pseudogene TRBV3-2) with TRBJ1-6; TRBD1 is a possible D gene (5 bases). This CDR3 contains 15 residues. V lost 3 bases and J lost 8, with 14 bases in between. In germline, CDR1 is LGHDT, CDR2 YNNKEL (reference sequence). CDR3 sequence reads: CASSHGATKDSPLHF. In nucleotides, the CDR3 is TGTGCCAGCAGCCATGGGGCCACCAAAGATTCACCCCTCCACTTT.

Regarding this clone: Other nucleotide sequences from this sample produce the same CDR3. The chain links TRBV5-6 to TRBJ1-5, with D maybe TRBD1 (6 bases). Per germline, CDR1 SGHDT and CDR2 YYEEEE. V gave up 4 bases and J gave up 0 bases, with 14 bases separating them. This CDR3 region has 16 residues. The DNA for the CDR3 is TGTGCCAGCAGCCGCCGGACAGAACGTAGCAATCAGCCCCAGCATTTT. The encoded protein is CASSRRTERSNQPQHF.

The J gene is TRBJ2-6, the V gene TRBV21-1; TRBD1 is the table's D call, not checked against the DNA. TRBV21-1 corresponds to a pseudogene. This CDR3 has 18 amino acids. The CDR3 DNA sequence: TGTGCCAGCAGCACCGGGACAGAGCTGTCCTCTGGGGCCAACGTCCTGACTTTC. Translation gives CASSTGTELSSGANVLTF.

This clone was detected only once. The chain's CDR3 is CASSLDTYGYTF. The CDR3 DNA follows: TGTGCCAGCAGCCTTGACACGTATGGCTACACCTTC. The chain joins TRBV6-5 to TRBJ1-2; no definite D call. The CDR3 contains 12 residues. The germline V gene encodes CDR1 MNHEY and CDR2 SVGAGI. V was clipped by 6 bases and J by 5 bases, with 10 bases between them.

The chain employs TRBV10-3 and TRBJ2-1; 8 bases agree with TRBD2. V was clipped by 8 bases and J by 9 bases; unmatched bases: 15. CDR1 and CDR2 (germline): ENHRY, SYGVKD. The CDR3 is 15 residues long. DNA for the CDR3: TGTGCCATCGCAGGTGGCTACGGGGGGGCCGGTGAGCAGTTCTTC. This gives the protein CAIAGGYGGAGEQFF.

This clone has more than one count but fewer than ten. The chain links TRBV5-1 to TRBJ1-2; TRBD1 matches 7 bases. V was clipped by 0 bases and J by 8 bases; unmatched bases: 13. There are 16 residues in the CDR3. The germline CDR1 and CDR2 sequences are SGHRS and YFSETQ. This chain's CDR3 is CASSLGDPGTVNGYTF. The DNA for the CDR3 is TGCGCCAGCAGCTTGGGGGACCCCGGGACAGTAAACGGCTACACCTTC.

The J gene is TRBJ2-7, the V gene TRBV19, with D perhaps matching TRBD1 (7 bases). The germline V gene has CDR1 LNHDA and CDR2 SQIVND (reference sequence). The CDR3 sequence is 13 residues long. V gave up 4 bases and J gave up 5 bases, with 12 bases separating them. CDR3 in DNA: TGTGCCAGTAGTACAGGGGGGTTTAACGAGCAGTACTTC. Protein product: CASSTGGFNEQYF. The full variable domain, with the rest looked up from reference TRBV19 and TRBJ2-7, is DGGITQSPKYLFRKEGQNVTLSCEQNLNHDAMYWYRQDPGQGLRLIYYSQIVNDFQKGDIAEGYSVSREKKESFPLTVTSAQKNPTAFYLCASSTGGFNEQYFGPGTRLTVT.

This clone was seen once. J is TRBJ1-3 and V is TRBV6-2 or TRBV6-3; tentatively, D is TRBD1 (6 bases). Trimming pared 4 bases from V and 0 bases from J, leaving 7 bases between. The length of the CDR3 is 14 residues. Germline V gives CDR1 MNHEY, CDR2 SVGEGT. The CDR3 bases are TGTGCCAGCAGTTCGGACAGCTCTGGAAACACCATATATTTT. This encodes CASSSDSSGNTIYF.

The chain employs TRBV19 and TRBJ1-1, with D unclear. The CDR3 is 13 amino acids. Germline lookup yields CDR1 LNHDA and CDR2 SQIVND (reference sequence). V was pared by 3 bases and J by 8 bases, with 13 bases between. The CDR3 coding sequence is TGTGCCAGTAGTATCGGGAATATAGCAGAAGCTTTCTTT. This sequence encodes CASSIGNIAEAFF.

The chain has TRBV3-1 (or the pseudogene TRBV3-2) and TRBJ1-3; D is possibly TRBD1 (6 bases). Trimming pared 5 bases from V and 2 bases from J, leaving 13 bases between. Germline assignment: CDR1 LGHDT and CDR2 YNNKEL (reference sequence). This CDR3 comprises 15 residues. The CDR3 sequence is CASSGGGGTGNTIYF. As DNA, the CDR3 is TGTGCCAGCAGCGGAGGTGGGGGCACTGGAAACACCATATATTTT.

The CDR3 DNA reads TGTGCCAGCAGTCAGATCCCCAAGCGAAATTTGGGTCTCCTCGGCGGCTATGGCTACACCTTC. Amino acid sequence: CASSQIPKRNLGLLGGYGYTF. The rearrangement links TRBV28 to TRBJ1-2, with no clear D. Germline CDR1 and CDR2: MDHEN and SYDVKM. Trimming cost V 5 bases and J 4 bases, with 35 bases left between them. The CDR3 runs to 21 residues.

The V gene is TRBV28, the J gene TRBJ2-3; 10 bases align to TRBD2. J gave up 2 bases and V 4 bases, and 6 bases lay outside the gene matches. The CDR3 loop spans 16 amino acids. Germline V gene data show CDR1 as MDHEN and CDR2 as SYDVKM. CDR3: CASSSPSGGLTDTQYF. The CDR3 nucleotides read TGTGCCAGCAGTTCACCTAGCGGGGGCCTCACAGATACGCAGTATTTT.

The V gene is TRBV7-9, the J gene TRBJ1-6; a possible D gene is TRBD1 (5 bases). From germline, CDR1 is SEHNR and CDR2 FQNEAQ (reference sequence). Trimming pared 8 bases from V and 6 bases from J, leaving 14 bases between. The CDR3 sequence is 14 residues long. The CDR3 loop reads CASGRGAFNSPLHF. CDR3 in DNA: TGTGCCAGCGGAAGGGGCGCTTTTAATTCACCCCTCCACTTT.

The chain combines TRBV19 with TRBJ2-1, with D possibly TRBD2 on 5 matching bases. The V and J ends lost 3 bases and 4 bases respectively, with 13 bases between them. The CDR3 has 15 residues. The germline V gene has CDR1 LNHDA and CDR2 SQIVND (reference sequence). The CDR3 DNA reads TGTGCCAGTAGTATCCGGCTAGCCGGTTACAATGAGCAGTTCTTC. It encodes CASSIRLAGYNEQFF.

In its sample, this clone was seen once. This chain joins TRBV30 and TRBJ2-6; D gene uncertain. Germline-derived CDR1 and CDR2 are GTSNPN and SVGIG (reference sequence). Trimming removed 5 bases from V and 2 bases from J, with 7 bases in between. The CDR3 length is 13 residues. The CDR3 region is CAWRSAGANVLTF. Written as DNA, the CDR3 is TGTGCCTGGCGTAGTGCTGGGGCCAACGTCCTGACTTTC.

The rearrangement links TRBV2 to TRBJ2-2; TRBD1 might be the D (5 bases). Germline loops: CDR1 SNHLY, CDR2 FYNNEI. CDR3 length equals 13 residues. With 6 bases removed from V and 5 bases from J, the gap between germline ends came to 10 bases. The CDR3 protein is CASSLDRTGELFF. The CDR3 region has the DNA TGTGCCAGCAGCCTTGACAGAACCGGGGAGCTGTTTTTT.

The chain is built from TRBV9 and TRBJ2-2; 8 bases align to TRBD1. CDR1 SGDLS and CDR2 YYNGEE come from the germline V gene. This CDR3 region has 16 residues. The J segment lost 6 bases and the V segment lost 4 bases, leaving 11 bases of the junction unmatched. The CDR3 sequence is CASSPPGQGIAGELFF. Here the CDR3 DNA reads TGTGCCAGCAGCCCCCCCGGACAGGGAATTGCCGGGGAGCTGTTTTTT.

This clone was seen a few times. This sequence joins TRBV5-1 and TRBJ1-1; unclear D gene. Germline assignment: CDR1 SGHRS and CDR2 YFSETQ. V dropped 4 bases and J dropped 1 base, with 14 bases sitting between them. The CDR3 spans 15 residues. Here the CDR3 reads CASSPKTTANTEAFF. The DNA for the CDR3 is TGCGCCAGCAGCCCGAAAACAACCGCGAACACTGAAGCTTTCTTT.

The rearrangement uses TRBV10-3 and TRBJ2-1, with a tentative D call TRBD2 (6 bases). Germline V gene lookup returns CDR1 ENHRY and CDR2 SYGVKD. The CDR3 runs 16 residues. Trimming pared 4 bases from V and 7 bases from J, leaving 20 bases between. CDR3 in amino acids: CAISGFVGGTLNEQFF. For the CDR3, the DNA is TGTGCCATCAGTGGGTTTGTGGGGGGTACTTTAAATGAGCAGTTCTTC.

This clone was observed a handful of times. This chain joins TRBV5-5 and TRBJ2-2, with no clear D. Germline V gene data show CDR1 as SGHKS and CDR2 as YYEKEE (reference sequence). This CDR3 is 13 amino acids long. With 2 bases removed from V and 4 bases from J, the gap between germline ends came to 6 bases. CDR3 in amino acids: CASSFIGTGELFF. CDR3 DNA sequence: TGTGCCAGCAGCTTCATCGGCACCGGGGAGCTGTTTTTT.

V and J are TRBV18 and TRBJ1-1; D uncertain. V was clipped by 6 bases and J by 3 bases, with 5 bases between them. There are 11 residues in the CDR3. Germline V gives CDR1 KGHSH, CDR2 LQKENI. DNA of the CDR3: TGTGCCAGCTCTACAGACACTGAAGCTTTCTTT. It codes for CASSTDTEAFF.

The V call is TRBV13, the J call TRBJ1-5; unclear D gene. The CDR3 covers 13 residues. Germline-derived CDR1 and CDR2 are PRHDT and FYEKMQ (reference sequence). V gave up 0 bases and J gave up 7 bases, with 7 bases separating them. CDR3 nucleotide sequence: TGTGCCAGCAGCTTAGGTTCAGGACAGCCCCAGCATTTT. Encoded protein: CASSLGSGQPQHF. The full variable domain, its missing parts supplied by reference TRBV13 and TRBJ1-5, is AAGVIQSPRHLIKEKRETATLKCYPIPRHDTVYWYQQGPGQDPQFLISFYEKMQSDKGSIPDRFSAQQFSDYHSELNMSSLELGDSALYFCASSLGSGQPQHFGDGTRLSIL.

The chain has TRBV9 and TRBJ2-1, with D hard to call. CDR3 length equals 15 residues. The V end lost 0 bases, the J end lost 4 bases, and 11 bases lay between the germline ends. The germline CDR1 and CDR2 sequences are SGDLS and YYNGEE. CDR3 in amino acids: CASSVALASYNEQFF. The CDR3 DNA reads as TGTGCCAGCAGCGTAGCTTTGGCTTCTTACAATGAGCAGTTCTTC.